This T cell receptor beta chain came from a study of cytomegalovirus exposure and HLA in healthy donors. Overall study: Ancestry clustering placed 81% of about 400 genotyped donors in the Caucasian-associated cluster.

Researchers ran the PCR with 60 Vbeta and 13 Jbeta primers. In the original analysis: In a later analysis, some 80 million unique TCR beta chains included roughly 11 million shared by two or more donors. Sequencing used immunoSEQ multiplex PCR; TCRdb keeps in-frame clones, though not all of them. V and J calls and clone size are copied from that table; D and trimming were computed from the DNA. Of about 130,000 clones listed, roughly three quarters were seen once; the top ten hold roughly a tenth. General study results and limits: There were some public TCRs occurring in many donors, but most TCR sequences were rare.

Comment on this clone: Its antigen is currently unknown.

The germline CDR1 and CDR2 sequences are MNHEY and SMNVEV (reference sequence). The CDR3 length is 16 residues. V lost 1 base and J 3 bases, leaving 13 bases between the germline ends. The genes are TRBV27 and TRBJ2-1; TRBD2 might be the D (5 bases). Material: PBMCs. The sequence derives from a man younger than 40 in good health and CMV-seropositive. In DNA, the CDR3 is TGTGCCAGCAGTTTATGGGCTAGCAGAAGCTACAATGAGCAGTTCTTC. This sequence encodes CASSLWASRSYNEQFF.